This T cell receptor beta chain is from a study of blood T cells in healthy people across ages. This CDR3 contains 11 residues. Trimming shortened V by 9 bases and J by 12 bases, and 17 bases separated the two germline ends. In germline, CDR1 is MDHEN, CDR2 SYDVKM. Using a J-beta primer mix together with a sample-barcoded 5' primer, a second PCR was run for roughly 6 to 12 cycles. TCRdb processed the 5' RACE reads anew with MiXCR; each CDR3 protein has one entry. The table lists roughly 1,800,000 distinct CDR3 sequences, 49% of them singletons. The receptor was derived from a middle-aged woman in good health. The genes are TRBV28 and TRBJ1-2; the D is unclear. Sequencing input: blood. The CDR3 DNA reads as TGTGCCAGTGGGAGGGCTGAGGGCAACACCTTC. It translates to CASGRAEGNTF.